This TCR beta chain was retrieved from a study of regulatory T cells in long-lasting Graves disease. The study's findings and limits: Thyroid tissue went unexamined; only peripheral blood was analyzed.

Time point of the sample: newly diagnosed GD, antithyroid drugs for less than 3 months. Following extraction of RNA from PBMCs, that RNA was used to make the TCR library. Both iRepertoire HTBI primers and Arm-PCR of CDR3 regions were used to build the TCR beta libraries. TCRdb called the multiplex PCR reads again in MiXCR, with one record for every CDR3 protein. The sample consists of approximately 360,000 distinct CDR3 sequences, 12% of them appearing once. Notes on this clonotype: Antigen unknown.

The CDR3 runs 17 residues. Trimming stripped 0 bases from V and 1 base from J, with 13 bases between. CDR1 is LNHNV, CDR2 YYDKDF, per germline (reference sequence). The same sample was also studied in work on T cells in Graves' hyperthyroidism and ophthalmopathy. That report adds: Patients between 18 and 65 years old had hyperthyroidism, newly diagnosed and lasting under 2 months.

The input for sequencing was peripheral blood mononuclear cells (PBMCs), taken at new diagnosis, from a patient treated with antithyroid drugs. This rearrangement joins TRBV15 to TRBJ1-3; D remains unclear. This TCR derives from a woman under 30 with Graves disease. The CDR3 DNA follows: TGTGCCACCAGCAGAGATTGGGAGATCTCGTCTGGAAACACCATATATTTT. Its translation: CATSRDWEISSGNTIYF.